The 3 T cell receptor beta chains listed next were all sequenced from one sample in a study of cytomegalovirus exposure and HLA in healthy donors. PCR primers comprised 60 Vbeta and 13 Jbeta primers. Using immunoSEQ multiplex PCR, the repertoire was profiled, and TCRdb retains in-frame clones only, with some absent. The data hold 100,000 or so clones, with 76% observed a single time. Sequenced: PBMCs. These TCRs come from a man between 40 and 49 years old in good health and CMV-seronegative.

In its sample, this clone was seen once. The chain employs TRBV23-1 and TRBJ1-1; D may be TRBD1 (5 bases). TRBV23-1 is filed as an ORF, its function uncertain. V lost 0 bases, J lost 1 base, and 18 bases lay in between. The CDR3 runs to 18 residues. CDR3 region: CASSQSGLAGSPNTEAFF. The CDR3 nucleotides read TGCGCCAGCAGTCAATCGGGGCTGGCAGGGTCCCCGAACACTGAAGCTTTCTTT.

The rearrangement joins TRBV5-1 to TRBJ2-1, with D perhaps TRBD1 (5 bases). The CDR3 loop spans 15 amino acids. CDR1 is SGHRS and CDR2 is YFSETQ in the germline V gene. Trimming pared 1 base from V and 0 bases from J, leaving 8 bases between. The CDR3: CASSLRQSSYNEQFF. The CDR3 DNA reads TGCGCCAGCAGCTTGAGACAGAGCTCCTACAATGAGCAGTTCTTC.

The CDR3 sequence: CASSLHPGRQETQYF. CDR3 DNA: TGTGCCAGTAGTCTCCACCCGGGTAGACAAGAGACCCAGTACTTC. The rearrangement joins TRBV19 to TRBJ2-5; no reliable D call. From germline, CDR1 is LNHDA and CDR2 SQIVND (reference sequence). Trimming pared 5 bases from V and 2 bases from J, leaving 15 bases between. The CDR3 is made up of 15 amino acids. Full variable domain (outside the CDR3, taken from reference TRBV19 and TRBJ2-5): DGGITQSPKYLFRKEGQNVTLSCEQNLNHDAMYWYRQDPGQGLRLIYYSQIVNDFQKGDIAEGYSVSREKKESFPLTVTSAQKNPTAFYLCASSLHPGRQETQYFGPGTRLLVL.